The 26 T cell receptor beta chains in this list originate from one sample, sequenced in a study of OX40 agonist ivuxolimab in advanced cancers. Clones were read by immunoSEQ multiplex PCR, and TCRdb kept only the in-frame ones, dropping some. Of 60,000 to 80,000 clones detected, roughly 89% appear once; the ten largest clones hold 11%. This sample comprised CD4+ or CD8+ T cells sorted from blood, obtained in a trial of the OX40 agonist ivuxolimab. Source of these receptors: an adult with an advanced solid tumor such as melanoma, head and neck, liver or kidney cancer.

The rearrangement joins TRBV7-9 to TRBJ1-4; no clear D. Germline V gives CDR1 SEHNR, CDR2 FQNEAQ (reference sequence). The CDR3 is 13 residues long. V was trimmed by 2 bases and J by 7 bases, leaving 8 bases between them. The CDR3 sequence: CASSLLVGEKLFF. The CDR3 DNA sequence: TGTGCCAGCAGCTTACTGGTTGGTGAAAAACTGTTTTTT.

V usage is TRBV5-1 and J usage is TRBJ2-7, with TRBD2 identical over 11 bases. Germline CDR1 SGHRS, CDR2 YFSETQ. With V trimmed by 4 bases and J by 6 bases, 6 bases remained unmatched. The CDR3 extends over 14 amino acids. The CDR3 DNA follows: TGCGCCAGCAGCCAAGCCGGGACTAGCGGCGAGCAGTACTTC. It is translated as CASSQAGTSGEQYF.

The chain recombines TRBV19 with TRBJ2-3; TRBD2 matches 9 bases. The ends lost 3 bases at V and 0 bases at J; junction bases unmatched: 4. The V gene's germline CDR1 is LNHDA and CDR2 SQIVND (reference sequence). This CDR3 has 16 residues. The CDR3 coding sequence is TGTGCCAGTAGTATGGGACTAGCATTTAGCACAGATACGCAGTATTTT. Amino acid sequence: CASSMGLAFSTDTQYF.

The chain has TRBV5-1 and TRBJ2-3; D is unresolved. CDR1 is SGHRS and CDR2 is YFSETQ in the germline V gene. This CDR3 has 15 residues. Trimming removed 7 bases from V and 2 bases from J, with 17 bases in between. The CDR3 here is CASGLGIGDTDTQYF. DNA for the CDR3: TGCGCCAGCGGGCTGGGCATTGGGGACACAGATACGCAGTATTTT.

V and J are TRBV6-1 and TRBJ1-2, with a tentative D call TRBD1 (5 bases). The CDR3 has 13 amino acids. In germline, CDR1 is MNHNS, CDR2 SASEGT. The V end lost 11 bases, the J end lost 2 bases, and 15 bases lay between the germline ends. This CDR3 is CAPTVGTNYGYTF. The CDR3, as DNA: TGTGCCCCCACCGTAGGGACCAACTATGGCTACACCTTC.

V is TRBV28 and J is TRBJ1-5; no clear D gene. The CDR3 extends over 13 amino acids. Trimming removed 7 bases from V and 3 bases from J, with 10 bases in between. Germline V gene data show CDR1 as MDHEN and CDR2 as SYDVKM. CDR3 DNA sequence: TGTGCCAGCAAAGGATCGAACAATCAGCCCCAGCATTTT. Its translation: CASKGSNNQPQHF.

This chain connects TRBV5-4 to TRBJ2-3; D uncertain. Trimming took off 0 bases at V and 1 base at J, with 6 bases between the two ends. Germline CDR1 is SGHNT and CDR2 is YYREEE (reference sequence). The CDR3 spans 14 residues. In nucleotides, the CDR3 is TGTGCCAGCAGCTTGGTCCCCCGCACAGATACGCAGTATTTT. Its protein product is CASSLVPRTDTQYF.

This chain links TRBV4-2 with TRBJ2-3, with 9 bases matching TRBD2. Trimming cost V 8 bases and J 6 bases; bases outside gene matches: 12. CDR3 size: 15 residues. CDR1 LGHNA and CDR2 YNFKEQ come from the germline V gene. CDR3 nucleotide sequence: TGTGCCAGCGGACGACTAGCGGTGGGGGGGGATACGCAGTATTTT. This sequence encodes CASGRLAVGGDTQYF.

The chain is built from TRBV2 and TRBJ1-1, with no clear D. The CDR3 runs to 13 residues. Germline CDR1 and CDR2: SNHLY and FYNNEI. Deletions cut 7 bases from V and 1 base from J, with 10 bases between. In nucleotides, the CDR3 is TGTGCCAGCACCACCCAACCGAACACTGAAGCTTTCTTT. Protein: CASTTQPNTEAFF.

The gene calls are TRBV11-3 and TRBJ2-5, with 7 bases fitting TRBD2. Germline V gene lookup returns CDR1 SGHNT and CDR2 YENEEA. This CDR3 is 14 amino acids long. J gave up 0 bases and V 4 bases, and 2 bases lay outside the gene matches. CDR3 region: CASSSGGDQETQYF. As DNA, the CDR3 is TGTGCCAGCAGCTCGGGGGGAGACCAAGAGACCCAGTACTTC.

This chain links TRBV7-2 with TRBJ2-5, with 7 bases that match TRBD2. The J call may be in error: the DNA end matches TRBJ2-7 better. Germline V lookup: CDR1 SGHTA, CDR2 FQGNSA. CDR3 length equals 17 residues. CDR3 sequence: CASSWGGSAEGAYEQYF. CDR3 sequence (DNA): TGTGCCAGCAGCTGGGGGGGATCAGCAGAAGGAGCCTACGAGCAGTACTTC.

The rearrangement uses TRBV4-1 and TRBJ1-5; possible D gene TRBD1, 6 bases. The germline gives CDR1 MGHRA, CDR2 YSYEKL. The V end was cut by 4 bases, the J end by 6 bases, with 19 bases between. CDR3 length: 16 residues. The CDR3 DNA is TGCGCCAGCAGCCGCTCTTCCGGGACGGACAGTCAGCCCCAGCATTTT. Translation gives CASSRSSGTDSQPQHF.

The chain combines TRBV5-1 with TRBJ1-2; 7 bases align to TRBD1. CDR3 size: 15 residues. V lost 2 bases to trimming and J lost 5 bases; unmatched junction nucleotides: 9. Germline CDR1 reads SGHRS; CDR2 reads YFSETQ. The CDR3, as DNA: TGCGCCAGCAGCTTACAGGGGACGGCAGGGTATGGCTACACCTTC. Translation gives CASSLQGTAGYGYTF. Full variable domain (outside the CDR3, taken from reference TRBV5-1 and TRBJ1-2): KAGVTQTPRYLIKTRGQQVTLSCSPISGHRSVSWYQQTPGQGLQFLFEYFSETQRNKGNFPGRFSGRQFSNSRSEMNVSTLELGDSALYLCASSLQGTAGYGYTFGSGTRLTVV.

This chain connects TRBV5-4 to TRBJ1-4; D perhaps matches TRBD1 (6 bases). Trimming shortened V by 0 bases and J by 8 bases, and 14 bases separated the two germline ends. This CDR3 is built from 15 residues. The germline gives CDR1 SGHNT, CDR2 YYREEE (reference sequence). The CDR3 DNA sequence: TGTGCCAGCAGCTTGGCCGGGCAGGGGAACGAAAAACTGTTTTTT. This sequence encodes CASSLAGQGNEKLFF.

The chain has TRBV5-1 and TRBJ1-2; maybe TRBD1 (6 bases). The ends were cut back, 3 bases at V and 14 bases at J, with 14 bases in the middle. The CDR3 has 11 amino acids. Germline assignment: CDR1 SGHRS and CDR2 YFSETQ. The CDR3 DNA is TGCGCCAGCAGCTGGGGGGGGGCCGTAACCTTC. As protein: CASSWGGAVTF.

CDR3 region: CASSIRSSTTNEQFF. CDR3 nucleotide sequence: TGTGCCAGTAGTATTCGTTCCTCGACAACTAATGAGCAGTTCTTC. This chain connects TRBV19 to TRBJ2-1; D is uncertain. CDR3 length: 15 residues. The V end was cut by 3 bases, the J end by 7 bases, with 16 bases between. Germline CDR1 and CDR2: LNHDA and SQIVND (reference sequence).

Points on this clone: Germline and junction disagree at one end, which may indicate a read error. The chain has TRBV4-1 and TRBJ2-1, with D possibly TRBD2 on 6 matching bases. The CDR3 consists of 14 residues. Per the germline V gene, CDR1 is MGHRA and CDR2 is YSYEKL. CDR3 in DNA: TGCGCCAGCAGCCAAGAAGCGCAGCGGAGGGGTTTGGTCTTC. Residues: CASSQEAQRRGLVF.

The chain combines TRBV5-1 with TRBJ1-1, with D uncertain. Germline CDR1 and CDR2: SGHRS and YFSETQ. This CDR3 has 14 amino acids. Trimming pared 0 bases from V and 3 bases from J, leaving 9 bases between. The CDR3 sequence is CASSLEGADTEAFF. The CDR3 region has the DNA TGCGCCAGCAGCTTGGAAGGAGCGGACACTGAAGCTTTCTTT.

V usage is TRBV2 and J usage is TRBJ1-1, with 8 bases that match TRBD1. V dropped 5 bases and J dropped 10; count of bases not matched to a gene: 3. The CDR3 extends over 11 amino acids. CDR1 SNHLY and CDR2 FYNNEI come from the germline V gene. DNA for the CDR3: TGTGCCAGCAGTTACGACAGGGGAGCTTTCTTT. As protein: CASSYDRGAFF.

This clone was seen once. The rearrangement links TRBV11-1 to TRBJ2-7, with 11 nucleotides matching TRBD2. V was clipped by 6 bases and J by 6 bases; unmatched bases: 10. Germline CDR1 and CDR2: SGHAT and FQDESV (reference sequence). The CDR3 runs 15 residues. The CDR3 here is CASSVSLAGVREQYF. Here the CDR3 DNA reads TGTGCCAGCAGTGTATCACTAGCGGGGGTACGCGAGCAGTACTTC.

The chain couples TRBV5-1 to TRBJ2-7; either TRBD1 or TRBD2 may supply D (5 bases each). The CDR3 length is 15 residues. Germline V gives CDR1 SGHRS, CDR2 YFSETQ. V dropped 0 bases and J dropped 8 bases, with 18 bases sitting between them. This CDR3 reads CASSLAEDNLTKQYF. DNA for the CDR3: TGCGCCAGCAGCTTGGCGGAGGACAACCTTACGAAGCAGTACTTC.

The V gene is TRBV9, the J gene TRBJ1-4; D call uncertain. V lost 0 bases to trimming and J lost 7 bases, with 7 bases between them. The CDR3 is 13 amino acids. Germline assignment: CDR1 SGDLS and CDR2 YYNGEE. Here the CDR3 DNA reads TGTGCCAGCAGCGTAGGGGCCCTTGAAAAACTGTTTTTT. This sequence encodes CASSVGALEKLFF.

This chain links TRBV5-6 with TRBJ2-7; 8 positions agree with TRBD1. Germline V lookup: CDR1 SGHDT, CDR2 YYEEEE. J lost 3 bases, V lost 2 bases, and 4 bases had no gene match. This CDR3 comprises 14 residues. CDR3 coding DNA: TGTGCCAGCAGCTTTTCGGGACAGGACTACGAGCAGTACTTC. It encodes CASSFSGQDYEQYF.

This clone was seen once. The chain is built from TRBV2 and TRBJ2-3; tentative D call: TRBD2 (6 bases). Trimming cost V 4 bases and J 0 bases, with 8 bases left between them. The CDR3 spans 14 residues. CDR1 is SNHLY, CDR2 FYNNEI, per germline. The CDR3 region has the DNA TGTGCCAGCAGTGGGGGACTCAGCACAGATACGCAGTATTTT. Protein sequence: CASSGGLSTDTQYF.

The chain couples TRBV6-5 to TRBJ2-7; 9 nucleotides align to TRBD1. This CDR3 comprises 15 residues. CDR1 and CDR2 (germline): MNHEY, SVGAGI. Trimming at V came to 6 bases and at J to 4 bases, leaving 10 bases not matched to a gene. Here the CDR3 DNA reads TGTGCCAGCAGAAGACCGGGACAGGGAGGTTACGAGCAGTACTTC. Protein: CASRRPGQGGYEQYF.

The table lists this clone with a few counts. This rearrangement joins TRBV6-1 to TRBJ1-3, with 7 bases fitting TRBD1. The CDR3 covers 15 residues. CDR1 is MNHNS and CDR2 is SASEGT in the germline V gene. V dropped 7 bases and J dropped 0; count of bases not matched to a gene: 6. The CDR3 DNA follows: TGTGCCAGCACCATACGGGACAGCTCTGGAAACACCATATATTTT. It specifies CASTIRDSSGNTIYF.